Each of the 14 T cell receptor beta chains below was sequenced from the same sample in a study of CD8+ T cells in alopecia areata. This sample's treatment: oral pan-JAK inhibitor, 5-10 mg twice daily. Sequencing used cDNA as its template, made by extracting RNA and reverse transcribing it. The protocol was immunoSEQ multiplex PCR, while the TCRdb copy is restricted to in-frame clones and leaves out a portion. In the table there are hundreds of thousands of clones, roughly 60% of which are singletons. The sequencing here drew on CD4+ T cells sorted from blood, taken at week 24, from a patient treated with tofacitinib. All receptors come from a human donor with alopecia areata.

J is TRBJ1-2 and V is TRBV6-5; D is perhaps TRBD1 (5 bases). Per germline, CDR1 MNHEY and CDR2 SVGAGI. The CDR3 loop spans 15 amino acids. V lost 2 bases and J 8 bases, leaving 18 bases between the germline ends. The CDR3 protein is CASSYAYGARDGYTF. The CDR3 region has the DNA TGTGCCAGCAGTTACGCCTACGGGGCCCGCGACGGCTACACCTTC.

This clone was counted only a few times. The genes are TRBV18 and TRBJ2-1; 8 bases match TRBD1. This CDR3 is 15 amino acids long. Germline assignment: CDR1 KGHSH and CDR2 LQKENI. J gave up 13 bases and V 1 base, and 12 bases lay outside the gene matches. The CDR3 region is CASSPRAAPGQGQFF. CDR3 nucleotides: TGTGCCAGCTCACCACGGGCGGCCCCTGGACAGGGTCAGTTCTTC.

This clone was found a few times. The rearrangement joins TRBV7-2 to TRBJ1-3; D may be TRBD1 (6 bases). Germline CDR1 is SGHTA and CDR2 is FQGNSA. CDR3 length equals 18 residues. The ends were cut back, 4 bases at V and 1 base at J, with 20 bases in the middle. The CDR3 reads CASSSHWGPEKSGNTIYF. CDR3 in DNA: TGTGCCAGCAGCTCCCACTGGGGGCCGGAGAAGTCTGGAAACACCATATATTTT. The full variable domain, with the rest looked up from reference TRBV7-2 and TRBJ1-3, is GAGVSQSPSNKVTEKGKDVELRCDPISGHTALYWYRQSLGQGLEFLIYFQGNSAPDKSGLPSDRFSAERTGGSVSTLTIQRTQQEDSAVYLCASSSHWGPEKSGNTIYFGEGSWLTVV.

V and J are TRBV7-2 and TRBJ1-1, with D unclear. The CDR3 sequence is 16 residues long. Deletions cut 1 base from V and 1 base from J, with 13 bases between. The germline V gene encodes CDR1 SGHTA and CDR2 FQGNSA. CDR3 in amino acids: CASSLEHRVRNTEAFF. The CDR3 DNA is TGTGCCAGCAGCTTAGAACATCGGGTTAGGAACACTGAAGCTTTCTTT.

In its sample, this clone was seen a few times. The chain links TRBV29-1 to TRBJ2-1, with a weak D call TRBD1 (6 bases). The CDR3 loop spans 13 amino acids. Trimming pared 4 bases from V and 5 bases from J, leaving 12 bases between. Germline CDR1 SQVTM, CDR2 ANQGSEA. For the CDR3, the DNA is TGCAGCGTTGTCAGGGGTGGCCACAATGAGCAGTTCTTC. It encodes CSVVRGGHNEQFF.

This clone came up a few times. The genes are TRBV18 and TRBJ1-5; D gene uncertain. V lost 3 bases, J lost 4 bases, and 10 bases lay in between. The CDR3 loop spans 14 amino acids. Germline V gives CDR1 KGHSH, CDR2 LQKENI. The CDR3 region is CASSPEWGNQPQHF. The CDR3 DNA sequence: TGTGCCAGCTCACCTGAGTGGGGAAATCAGCCCCAGCATTTT.

This chain links TRBV29-1 with TRBJ2-3; no definite D call. The CDR3 has 14 residues. V was shortened by 4 bases and J by 0 bases, with 11 bases between the two germline ends. CDR1 and CDR2 (germline): SQVTM, ANQGSEA. As DNA, the CDR3 is TGCAGCGTTGGGTTTTCAGCAAGCACAGATACGCAGTATTTT. Protein sequence: CSVGFSASTDTQYF.

This chain uses TRBV27 with TRBJ2-3; TRBD1 matches 10 bases. The germline CDR1 and CDR2 sequences are MNHEY and SMNVEV (reference sequence). Trimming at V came to 2 bases and at J to 4 bases, leaving 3 bases not matched to a gene. The CDR3 runs to 15 residues. The CDR3 region is CASSLRDRGPDTQYF. The DNA of the CDR3 is TGTGCCAGCAGTTTAAGGGACAGGGGCCCAGATACGCAGTATTTT.

V gene TRBV5-1 combines with J gene TRBJ1-6; D not resolved. The CDR3 contains 14 residues. The germline gives CDR1 SGHRS, CDR2 YFSETQ. V shed 4 bases and J shed 8 bases, with 13 bases lying between them. The CDR3 DNA sequence: TGCGCCAGCAGCCAGGAGTTCCAGGATTCACCCCTCCACTTT. This gives the protein CASSQEFQDSPLHF.

The CDR3 bases are TGTGCCAGCAGTTCTCCAGACCGACAGGGAGGTCAGCCCCAGCATTTT. Its protein product is CASSSPDRQGGQPQHF. V usage is TRBV6-6 and J usage is TRBJ1-5; 7 bases match TRBD1. V lost 4 bases, J lost 6 bases, and 12 bases stayed unmatched. Germline V lookup: CDR1 MNHNY, CDR2 SVGAGI (reference sequence). The CDR3 sequence is 16 residues long.

The J gene is TRBJ2-7, the V gene TRBV7-3, with 10 bases identical to TRBD2. The CDR3 is 15 residues long. Germline trimming cut 5 bases from V and 6 bases from J; bases unmatched to any gene: 10. Germline V gene sequence: CDR1 SGHTA, CDR2 FQGTGA. In DNA, the CDR3 is TGTGCCAGCAGCCCTCTAGCGGGGGCATGGGTCGAGCAGTACTTC. This gives the protein CASSPLAGAWVEQYF.

This clone was seen more than once but under ten times. The chain links TRBV11-2 to TRBJ2-1; perhaps TRBD1 as D (6 bases). The germline CDR1 and CDR2 sequences are SGHAT and FQNNGV. This CDR3 spans 13 amino acids. Between the trimmed V and J ends, which lost 7 bases and 9 bases, there was a span of 16 bases. The CDR3 region is CASNLERGGEQFF. The CDR3 DNA reads as TGTGCCAGCAACCTAGAGAGAGGGGGTGAGCAGTTCTTC.

A remark on this clone: At the DNA level, this CDR3 is encoded by other sequences in the same sample as well. This chain uses TRBV30 with TRBJ1-2; D remains unclear. This CDR3 contains 15 residues. Germline V gives CDR1 GTSNPN, CDR2 SVGIG (reference sequence). With 2 bases removed from V and 4 bases from J, the gap between germline ends came to 17 bases. CDR3 protein: CAWSPDRGLGYGYTF. The CDR3 DNA follows: TGTGCCTGGAGTCCAGATCGAGGACTCGGCTATGGCTACACCTTC.

The J gene is TRBJ2-7, the V gene TRBV4-2, with 7 bases fitting TRBD1. The germline V gene encodes CDR1 LGHNA and CDR2 YNFKEQ. J gave up 2 bases and V 3 bases, and 7 bases lay outside the gene matches. This CDR3 spans 15 amino acids. This CDR3 reads CASSQIKDRTYEQYF. The CDR3 DNA sequence: TGTGCCAGCAGCCAGATAAAGGACAGGACCTACGAGCAGTACTTC.